Shown below are 13 T cell receptor beta chains from a single sample sequenced in a study of T cell responses to AZD1222 COVID-19 vaccine. The table came from immunoSEQ multiplex PCR; TCRdb's copy has only in-frame clones and leaves some out. The table has roughly 140,000 clones, about 90% seen once. This sample comprised peripheral blood, obtained on day 0 of AZD1222 vaccination. The receptor source for this set is an adult in good health.

This chain joins TRBV7-9 and TRBJ2-2; no reliable D call. Germline V lookup: CDR1 SEHNR, CDR2 FQNEAQ (reference sequence). The CDR3 is 12 residues long. Deletions cut 7 bases from V and 7 bases from J, with 10 bases between. The CDR3 nucleotides read TGTGCCAGCACCCCTTTGGACGGGGAGCTGTTTTTT. It specifies CASTPLDGELFF.

This chain joins TRBV4-1 and TRBJ2-7, with TRBD2 matching over 7 bases. Trimming took 1 base from V and 3 from J; bases not matched to a gene: 6. The CDR3 runs 15 residues. Per germline, CDR1 MGHRA and CDR2 YSYEKL. The CDR3 sequence is CASSQAAGDLYEQYF. The CDR3 bases are TGCGCCAGCAGCCAAGCGGCGGGGGACCTCTACGAGCAGTACTTC.

This sequence joins TRBV6-5 and TRBJ1-4; D gene ambiguous. The V and J ends lost 2 bases and 2 bases respectively, with 6 bases between them. Germline V gene sequence: CDR1 MNHEY, CDR2 SVGAGI. This CDR3 comprises 14 residues. CDR3 nucleotide sequence: TGTGCCAGCAGTTACCGGCGGACTAATGAAAAACTGTTTTTT. Its protein product is CASSYRRTNEKLFF.

The chain links TRBV6-5 to TRBJ2-1; TRBD1 matches at 7 bases. With V trimmed by 4 bases and J by 7 bases, 7 bases remained unmatched. CDR1 and CDR2 from the germline V gene are MNHEY and SVGAGI. The length of the CDR3 is 14 residues. As DNA, the CDR3 is TGTGCCAGCAGTTTTCGGACAGGCCTGAATGAGCAGTTCTTC. Translation: CASSFRTGLNEQFF.

This chain connects TRBV19 to TRBJ2-7, with TRBD1 as a possible D gene (6 bases). Germline assignment: CDR1 LNHDA and CDR2 SQIVND (reference sequence). This CDR3 is 13 amino acids long. V was shortened by 3 bases and J by 3 bases, with 9 bases between the two germline ends. The DNA of the CDR3 is TGTGCCAGTAGTATTAAACAGGGCTACGAGCAGTACTTC. It codes for CASSIKQGYEQYF.

This chain links TRBV9 with TRBJ2-5; D perhaps matches TRBD2 (6 bases). CDR1 is SGDLS and CDR2 is YYNGEE in the germline V gene. The CDR3 is 14 amino acids. Trimming left V 0 bases short and J 5 bases short, with 11 bases between. CDR3 nucleotide sequence: TGTGCCAGCAGCGTAGGAGGGAGCGGGGAGACCCAGTACTTC. Amino acid sequence: CASSVGGSGETQYF. The full variable domain, with the rest looked up from reference TRBV9 and TRBJ2-5, is DSGVTQTPKHLITATGQRVTLRCSPRSGDLSVYWYQQSLDQGLQFLIQYYNGEERAKGNILERFSAQQFPDLHSELNLSSLELGDSALYFCASSVGGSGETQYFGPGTRLLVL.

The CDR3: CASRIQGGRSNQPQHF. In DNA form, the CDR3 reads TGTGCCAGCCGGATCCAGGGAGGTAGGAGCAATCAGCCCCAGCATTTT. The gene calls are TRBV21-1 and TRBJ1-5. TRBV21-1 is noted as a pseudogene. The CDR3 has 16 residues.

Notes on this clone: Other DNA sequences of this sample code for an identical CDR3. This chain joins TRBV27 and TRBJ1-3; no firm D call. V was clipped by 0 bases and J by 4 bases, with 4 bases between them. The CDR3 extends over 13 amino acids. CDR1 is MNHEY and CDR2 is SMNVEV in the germline V gene (reference sequence). CDR3 amino acids: CASSLSSGNTIYF. The CDR3 DNA is TGTGCCAGCAGTTTATCCTCGGGAAACACCATATATTTT.

This chain uses TRBV5-4 with TRBJ2-1, with D tentatively TRBD2 (5 bases). This CDR3 comprises 13 residues. Trimming took 9 bases from V and 8 from J, leaving 18 bases between them. Germline values: CDR1 SGHNT, CDR2 YYREEE (reference sequence). Here the CDR3 DNA reads TGTGCCATCCCGAGTCAGGCGGGCTATGAGCAGTTCTTC. Encoded protein: CAIPSQAGYEQFF.

This rearrangement joins TRBV7-8 to TRBJ1-2, with unresolved D. CDR3 length: 12 amino acids. V lost 5 bases, J lost 3 bases, and 7 bases lay in between. Germline loops: CDR1 SGHVS, CDR2 FQNEAQ. CDR3 in amino acids: CASSPRDYGYTF. The CDR3 coding sequence is TGTGCCAGCAGCCCCCGGGACTATGGCTACACCTTC.

The chain couples TRBV4-1 to TRBJ1-1, with TRBD1 matching 7 bases. Germline lookup yields CDR1 MGHRA and CDR2 YSYEKL. The CDR3 covers 13 residues. V trimming: 4 bases; J trimming: 4 bases; junction bases outside the gene matches: 3. For the CDR3, the DNA is TGCGCCAGCAGCCTACAGGGGAGCACTGAAGCTTTCTTT. This translates into CASSLQGSTEAFF.

The V gene is TRBV14, the J gene TRBJ1-6; D is ambiguous. CDR3 length: 14 residues. V was clipped by 0 bases and J by 6 bases, with 6 bases between them. Per the germline V gene, CDR1 is SGHDN and CDR2 is FVKESK. DNA of the CDR3: TGTGCCAGCAGCCAAGATCGGGCTAATTCACCCCTCCACTTT. As protein: CASSQDRANSPLHF.

This clone has only one observation. The V gene is TRBV6-1, the J gene TRBJ1-3; D may be TRBD1 (6 bases). Trimming shortened V by 2 bases and J by 2 bases, and 10 bases separated the two germline ends. The germline V gene encodes CDR1 MNHNS and CDR2 SASEGT. The CDR3 has 15 amino acids. CDR3 protein: CASSERGGPGNTIYF. The CDR3 DNA is TGTGCCAGCAGTGAACGTGGGGGCCCTGGAAACACCATATATTTT.